This section outlines one TCR beta chain sequence together with its context. Its antigen is still unknown. Focal radiation was given together with CTLA-4 blockade (ipilimumab) to patients with chemo-refractory metastatic non-small-cell lung cancer. Generated by immunoSEQ multiplex PCR, the TCRdb table keeps only in-frame clones and is missing some. The data contain 25,000 to 35,000 clones, 75% to 90% of them singletons. CDR3 length: 13 residues. Trimming pared 4 bases from V and 4 bases from J, leaving 9 bases between. From germline, CDR1 is MNHNY and CDR2 SVGAGI (reference sequence). This entry belongs to a study of radiotherapy plus CTLA-4 blockade in lung cancer. Study-level background: Of all patients, approximately 20% responded objectively and 31% showed disease control.

Study results and limitations: Blood saw expansion of tumor-derived TCR clones after radiotherapy plus ipilimumab. Alongside interferon-beta, early blood T cell clone dynamics were reportedly the best predictor of response.

This TCR came from a human donor with non-small cell lung cancer that progressed on radiotherapy plus ipilimumab. The specimen was peripheral blood, collected from a patient treated with radiotherapy plus ipilimumab. V gene TRBV6-6 combines with J gene TRBJ2-3; D is uncertain. CDR3 DNA: TGTGCCAGCAGTTTTCAGTTGGCAGATACGCAGTATTTT. It specifies CASSFQLADTQYF.